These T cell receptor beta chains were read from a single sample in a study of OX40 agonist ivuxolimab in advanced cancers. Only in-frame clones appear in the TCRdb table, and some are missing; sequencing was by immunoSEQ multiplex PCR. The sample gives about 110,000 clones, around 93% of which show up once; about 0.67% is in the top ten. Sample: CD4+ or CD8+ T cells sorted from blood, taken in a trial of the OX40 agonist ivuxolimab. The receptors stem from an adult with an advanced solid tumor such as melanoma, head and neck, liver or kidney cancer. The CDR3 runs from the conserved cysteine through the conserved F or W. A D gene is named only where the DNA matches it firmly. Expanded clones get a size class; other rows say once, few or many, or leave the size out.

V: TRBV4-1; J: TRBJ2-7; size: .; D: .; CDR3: CASSLGLHYEQYF; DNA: TGCGCCAGCAGCCTTGGACTTCACTACGAGCAGTACTTC
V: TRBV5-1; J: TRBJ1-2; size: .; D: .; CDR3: CASSIVMGGDGYTF; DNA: TGCGCCAGCAGCATCGTCATGGGAGGGGATGGCTACACCTTC
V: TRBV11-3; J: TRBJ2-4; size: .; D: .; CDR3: CASSSGNIQYF; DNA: TGTGCCAGCAGCTCAGGAAACATTCAGTACTTC
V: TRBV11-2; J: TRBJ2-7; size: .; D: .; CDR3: CASSLSRVVGYEQYF; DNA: TGTGCCAGCAGCTTATCAAGGGTAGTGGGCTACGAGCAGTACTTC
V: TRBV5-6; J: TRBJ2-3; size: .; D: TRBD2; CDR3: CASSVAGATDTQYF; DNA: TGTGCCAGCAGCGTAGCGGGGGCCACAGATACGCAGTATTTT
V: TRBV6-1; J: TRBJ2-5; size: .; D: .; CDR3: CASTSGGGEQTQYF; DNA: TGTGCCAGCACCTCCGGAGGAGGGGAACAGACCCAGTACTTC
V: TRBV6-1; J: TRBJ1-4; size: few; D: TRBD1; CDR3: CASSEQKTGSPRLFF; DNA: TGTGCCAGCAGTGAACAGAAGACAGGGTCTCCCCGGCTGTTTTTT
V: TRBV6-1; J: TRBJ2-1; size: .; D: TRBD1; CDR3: CASSAATGDAEQFF; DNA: TGTGCCAGCAGTGCCGCGACAGGGGATGCTGAGCAGTTCTTC
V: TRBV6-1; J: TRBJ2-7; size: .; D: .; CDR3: CATRDTSSYEQYF; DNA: TGTGCCACCCGGGACACGAGCTCCTACGAGCAGTACTTC
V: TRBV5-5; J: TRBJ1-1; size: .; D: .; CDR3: CASSKGGAGGRAFF; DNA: TGTGCCAGCAGCAAGGGTGGTGCCGGCGGTCGCGCTTTCTTT
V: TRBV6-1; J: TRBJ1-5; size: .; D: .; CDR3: CASSASPGPQPQHF; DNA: TGTGCCAGCAGTGCAAGCCCGGGACCCCAGCCCCAGCATTTT
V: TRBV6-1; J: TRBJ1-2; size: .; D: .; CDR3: CASSGHGYGYTF; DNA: TGTGCCAGCAGTGGACACGGCTATGGCTACACCTTC
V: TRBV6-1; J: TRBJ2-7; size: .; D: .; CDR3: CASRNVAGYEQYF; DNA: TGTGCCAGCAGAAATGTAGCAGGCTACGAGCAGTACTTC
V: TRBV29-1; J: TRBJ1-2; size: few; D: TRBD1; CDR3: CSVDGQGVGNGYTF; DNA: TGCAGCGTTGACGGACAGGGCGTTGGTAATGGCTACACCTTC
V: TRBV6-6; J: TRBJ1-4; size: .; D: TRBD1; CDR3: CASSRTGVIEKLFF; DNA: TGTGCCAGCAGTAGGACAGGGGTCATTGAAAAACTGTTTTTT
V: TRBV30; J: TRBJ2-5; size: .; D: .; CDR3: CAWCSLTQETQYF; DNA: TGTGCCTGGTGCTCATTAACCCAAGAGACCCAGTACTTC
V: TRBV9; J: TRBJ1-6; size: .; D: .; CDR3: CASSVGGSNSPLHF; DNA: TGTGCCAGCAGCGTAGGAGGATCCAATTCACCCCTCCACTTT
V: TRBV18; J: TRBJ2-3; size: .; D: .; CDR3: CASSPPGGRAADTQYF; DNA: TGTGCCAGCTCACCACCGGGGGGGCGCGCGGCAGATACGCAGTATTTT
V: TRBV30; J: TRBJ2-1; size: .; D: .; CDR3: CACFRAGEQFF; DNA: TGTGCCTGTTTCCGGGCGGGAGAGCAGTTCTTC
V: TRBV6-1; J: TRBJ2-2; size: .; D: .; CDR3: CASSALGGHTNTGELFF; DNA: TGTGCCAGCAGTGCTCTTGGGGGACACACGAACACCGGGGAGCTGTTTTTT
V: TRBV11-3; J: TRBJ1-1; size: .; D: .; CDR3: CASSLGPQNTEAFF; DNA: TGTGCCAGCAGCTTAGGGCCGCAGAACACTGAAGCTTTCTTT
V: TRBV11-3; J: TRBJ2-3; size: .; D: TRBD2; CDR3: CASSLGRLAGITDTQYF; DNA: TGTGCCAGCAGCTTAGGGAGGCTAGCGGGGATCACAGATACGCAGTATTTT
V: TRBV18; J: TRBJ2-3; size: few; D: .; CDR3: CASSPGQGVTDTQYF; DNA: TGTGCCAGCTCACCAGGGCAGGGTGTCACAGATACGCAGTATTTT
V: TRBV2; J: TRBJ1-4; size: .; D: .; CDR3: CASRGQLNEKLFF; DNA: TGTGCCAGCAGGGGACAACTTAATGAAAAACTGTTTTTT
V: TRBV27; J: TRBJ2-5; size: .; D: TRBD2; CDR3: CASSLLLAGGPLGETQYF; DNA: TGTGCCAGCAGTTTGCTCCTAGCGGGAGGGCCTTTAGGAGAGACCCAGTACTTC
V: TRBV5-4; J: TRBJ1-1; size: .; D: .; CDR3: CASRGAATEAFF; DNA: TGTGCCAGCCGGGGGGCGGCCACTGAAGCTTTCTTT
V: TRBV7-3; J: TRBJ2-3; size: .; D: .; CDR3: CASSSIVADTQYF; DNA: TGTGCCAGCAGCTCGATAGTGGCAGATACGCAGTATTTT
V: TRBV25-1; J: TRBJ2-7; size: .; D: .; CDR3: CASSESGIPYEQYF; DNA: TGTGCCAGCAGTGAATCGGGGATCCCCTACGAGCAGTACTTC
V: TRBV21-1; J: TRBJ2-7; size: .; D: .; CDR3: CASSKELAGSYEQYF; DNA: TGTGCCAGCAGCAAAGAACTAGCGGGTTCCTACGAGCAGTACTTC
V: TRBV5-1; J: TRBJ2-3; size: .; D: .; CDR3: CASSPQVSDTQYF; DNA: TGCGCCAGCAGCCCCCAGGTTTCGGATACGCAGTATTTT
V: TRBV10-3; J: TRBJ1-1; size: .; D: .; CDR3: CAISESPGETEAFF; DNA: TGTGCCATCAGTGAGTCACCGGGGGAGACTGAAGCTTTCTTT
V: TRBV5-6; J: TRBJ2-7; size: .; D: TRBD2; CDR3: CASTHSQRGPYEQYF; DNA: TGTGCCAGCACCCATAGTCAGCGGGGTCCCTACGAGCAGTACTTC
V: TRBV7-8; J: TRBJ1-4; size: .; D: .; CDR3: CASSFGPTVGKLFF; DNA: TGTGCCAGCAGCTTCGGACCGACCGTAGGAAAACTGTTTTTT
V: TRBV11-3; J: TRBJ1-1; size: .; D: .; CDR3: CASSPEYYTEAFF; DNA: TGTGCCAGCAGCCCGGAGTACTACACTGAAGCTTTCTTT
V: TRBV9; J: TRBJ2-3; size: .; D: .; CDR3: CASNVRGTGPTDTQYF; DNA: TGTGCCAGCAACGTAAGGGGAACAGGGCCCACAGATACGCAGTATTTT
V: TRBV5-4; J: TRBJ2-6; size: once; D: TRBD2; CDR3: CASSYPGLAGAASGANVLTF; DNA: TGTGCCAGCAGCTATCCGGGACTAGCGGGGGCCGCTTCTGGGGCCAACGTCCTGACTTTC